The present T cell receptor (beta chain) was sequenced within a study of blood T cells in healthy people across ages. Combining a sample-barcoded 5' primer with a J-beta primer mix, a second PCR ran for about 7 to 11 cycles. TCRdb reprocessed the 5' RACE reads with MiXCR, giving one entry per CDR3 protein. This repertoire shows about 670,000 distinct CDR3 sequences, approximately 52% found once; its top ten account for less than 15%. This CDR3 has 13 residues. Trimming stripped 5 bases from V and 7 bases from J, with 15 bases between. Source material: blood. The V and J genes are TRBV12-3 or TRBV12-4 and TRBJ2-7; D possibly matches TRBD1 or TRBD2 (5 bases each). The source of this sequence is a woman aged 80 or over in good health. The CDR3 reads CASSAGRAGEQYF. The CDR3 DNA follows: TGTGCCAGCAGTGCGGGCAGGGCAGGGGAGCAGTACTTC.